This T cell receptor (beta chain) was found in a study of blood T cell repertoires in COVID-19. Some clones are missing from TCRdb's copy, which holds only in-frame ones; the method was immunoSEQ multiplex PCR. The sample lists about 460,000 clones, 70% to 90% occurring once. This TCR derives from a woman aged 55-70 years who had recovered from COVID-19. The material sequenced was PBMCs or T cells enriched from blood (not recorded which).

The CDR3 reads CASSRSQDRADTQYF. In nucleotides, the CDR3 is TGCGCCAGCAGCCGGAGCCAGGACAGGGCAGATACGCAGTATTTT. The chain links TRBV5-1 to TRBJ2-3; TRBD1 matches at 8 bases. The CDR3 extends over 15 amino acids. The V segment lost 4 bases and the J segment 4 bases; nucleotides outside the gene matches: 8. Germline CDR1 SGHRS, CDR2 YFSETQ.